Sequencing of this T cell receptor (beta chain) was carried out in a study of T-cell reconstitution after alpha-beta-depleted transplantation in children (dated by TCRdb to the mid-2010s). Regarding the complete study: Using TCR repertoire profiling, the study followed T-cell immune reconstitution in a quantitative way in children after TCRalphabeta/CD19-depleted allogeneic hematopoietic cell transplantation. Overall study outcomes, separate from this receptor: Apparently early alphabetaT-cell count recovery about two months after transplant reportedly relied on only several hundred rapidly expanded clones derived from non-depleted graft cells. The high TCRbeta diversity at day 60 in some patients was ascribed to recipient T cells and intrathymic progenitors that had survived conditioning. Over subsequent months, a decline in hyperexpanded clone frequencies was noted, and after one year, T-cell counts and TCRbeta diversity were mostly ascribed to newly produced T cells.

This clonotype showed up many times. Which antigen it targets is not known. Base qualities are not recorded, but no much larger clone differs from it by a single base. Libraries were built with PCR. The reads were generated on an Illumina HiSeq 2500. TCR library preparation used molecular barcoding, with unique molecular identifiers applied to normalize quantification of the TCRbeta repertoire. TCRdb ran its own pipeline on the public reads, namely fastp trimming at Q25 and MiXCR clone calling, and kept in-frame beta chains. A single entry per CDR3 protein holds the most common genes and DNA from its merged rows. This sample comprises around 180,000 distinct CDR3 sequences, around 10% of them detected only once. The ten largest clonotypes hold approximately 13% of the sample. From cysteine to phenylalanine, the CDR3 is 15 amino acids long. The kept DNA is CDR3 alone, 45 bases in frame from the first base. V is reduced by 2 bases and J by 3 bases, leaving a spacing of 12 bases between them. From the germline V gene, CDR1 is MDHEN and CDR2 is SYDVKM.

Read against the paper, the sample's treatment or condition label means: allogeneic hematopoietic cell transplantation with graft depleted of TCRalphabeta T cells and CD19 B cells. The transplant recipients were children given TCRalphabeta/CD19-depleted allogeneic hematopoietic cell grafts. This clonotype originated in a boy aged 2 to 9 with acute myeloid leukemia, due to receive a stem cell transplant. The chain couples TRBV28 to TRBJ2-3; tentative D gene TRBD2, with 6 bases matching. Sequences were derived from PBMCs, sampled before TCRalphabeta/CD19-depleted stem cell transplant. The CDR3 region reads CASSLGGIGTDTQYF. The DNA is as follows: TGTGCCAGCAGTTTAGGCGGGATCGGGACAGATACGCAGTATTTT. This CDR3, with the reference TRBV28 and TRBJ2-3 proteins standing in past its ends, gives the full variable domain DVKVTQSSRYLVKRTGEKVFLECVQDMDHENMFWYRQDPGLGLRLIYFSYDVKMKEKGDIPEGYSVSREKKERFSLILESASTNQTSMYLCASSLGGIGTDTQYFGPGTRLTVL.